This TCR beta chain was captured by sequencing in a study of T cell repertoires in cytomegalovirus infection. In the study overall: It can be stated that public TCR beta signatures indicated CMV infection as well as a matching HLA type. General study points: HLA-C-restricted CMV-specific TCR beta clonotypes were dominant in the ex vivo response.

Turning to this clonotype: The antigen remains unidentified.

TCRdb reprocessed the reads with MiXCR, giving one entry per CDR3 protein. The sample records 310,000 or so distinct CDR3 sequences, 25% being singletons. The CDR3 contains 17 residues. V was pared by 2 bases and J by 6 bases, with 19 bases between. The germline CDR1 and CDR2 sequences are MNHEY and SVGEGT. The TCR was taken from a human donor in good health (CMV status not recorded). Some clones in this sample may be carry-over from other donors' samples. The chain has TRBV6-2 or TRBV6-3 and TRBJ2-2, with a weak D call TRBD1 (6 bases). Material: cultured PBMCs, obtained from culture after CMV antigen stimulation. CDR3: CASSYRPRGIQAGELFF. The CDR3, as DNA: TGTGCCAGCAGTTACCGGCCAAGGGGGATACAAGCCGGGGAGCTGTTTTTT.